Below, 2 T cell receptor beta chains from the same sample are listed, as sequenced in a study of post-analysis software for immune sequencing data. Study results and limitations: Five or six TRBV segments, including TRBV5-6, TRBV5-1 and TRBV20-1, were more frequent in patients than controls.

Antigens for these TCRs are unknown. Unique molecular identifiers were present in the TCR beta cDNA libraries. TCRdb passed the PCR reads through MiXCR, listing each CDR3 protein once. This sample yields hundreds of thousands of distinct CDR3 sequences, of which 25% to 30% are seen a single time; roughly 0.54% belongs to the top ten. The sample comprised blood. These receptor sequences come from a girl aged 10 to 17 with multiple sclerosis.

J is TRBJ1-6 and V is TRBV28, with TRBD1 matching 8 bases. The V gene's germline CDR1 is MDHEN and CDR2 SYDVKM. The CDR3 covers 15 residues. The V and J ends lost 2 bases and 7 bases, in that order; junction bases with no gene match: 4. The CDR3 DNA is TGTGCCAGCAGTTTAATGGACAGGGAGAATTCACCCCTCCACTTT. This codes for CASSLMDRENSPLHF.

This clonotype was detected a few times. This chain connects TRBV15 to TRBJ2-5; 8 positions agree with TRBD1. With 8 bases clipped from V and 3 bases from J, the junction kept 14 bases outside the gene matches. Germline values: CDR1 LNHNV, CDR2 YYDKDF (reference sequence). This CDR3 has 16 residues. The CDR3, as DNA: TGTGCCACCGACCGAGGACAGGGTCTTTCCAAAGAGACCCAGTACTTC. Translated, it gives CATDRGQGLSKETQYF. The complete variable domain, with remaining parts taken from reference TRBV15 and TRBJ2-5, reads DAMVIQNPRYQVTQFGKPVTLSCSQTLNHNVMYWYQQKSSQAPKLLFHYYDKDFNNEADTPDNFQSRRPNTSFCFLDIRSPGLGDTAMYLCATDRGQGLSKETQYFGPGTRLLVL.